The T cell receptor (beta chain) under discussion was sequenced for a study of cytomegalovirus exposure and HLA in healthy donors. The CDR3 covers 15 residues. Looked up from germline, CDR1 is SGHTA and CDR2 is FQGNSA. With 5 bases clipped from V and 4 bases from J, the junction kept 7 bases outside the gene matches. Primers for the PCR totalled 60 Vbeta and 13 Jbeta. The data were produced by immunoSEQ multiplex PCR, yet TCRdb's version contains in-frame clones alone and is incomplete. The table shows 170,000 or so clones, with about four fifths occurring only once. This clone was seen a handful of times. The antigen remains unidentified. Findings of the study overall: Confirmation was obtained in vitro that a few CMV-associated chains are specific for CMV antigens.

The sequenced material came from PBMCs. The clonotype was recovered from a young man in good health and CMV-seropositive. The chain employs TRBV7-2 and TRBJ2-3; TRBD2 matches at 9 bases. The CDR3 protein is CASSQMTSGADTQYF. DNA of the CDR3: TGTGCCAGCAGCCAAATGACTAGCGGAGCAGATACGCAGTATTTT.